This entry is about one T cell receptor (beta chain). Its antigen remains unknown. Exclusion criteria comprised other autoimmune diseases, uncontrolled infections, pregnancy or lactation in patients. Orbital computed tomography, together with clinical symptoms, serum thyroxine, TRAb and thyroid ultrasound, was used for diagnosis. The data stem from a study of Graves' ophthalmopathy and Graves' hyperthyroidism. Study summary: Ophthalmopathy absent within 18 months of follow-up marked hyperthyroidism as stable.

RNA transcripts were the source from which TCR beta CDR3 regions were amplified. First-round RT-PCR used HTBI primers; second-round multiplex PCR followed. TCRdb re-analysed the multiplex PCR reads in MiXCR, keeping a single row per CDR3 protein. Of around 1,200,000 distinct CDR3 sequences in the sample, about 38% were seen once. In germline, CDR1 is SNHLY, CDR2 FYNNEI. Trimming cost V 2 bases and J 9 bases, with 5 bases left between them. The CDR3 length is 11 residues. General study points: Most thyroid-expanded clonotypes exceeding 0.001 frequency were also found in blood.

The receptor was derived from an adult man with Graves' hyperthyroidism. This chain connects TRBV2 to TRBJ1-5; no reliable D call. The sample comprised peripheral blood or thyroid tissue (not recorded which). CDR3 region: CASSEIGPQHF. CDR3 in DNA: TGTGCCAGCAGTGAAATTGGGCCCCAGCATTTT.